This T cell receptor beta chain was profiled in a study of T cell clonality in common variable immunodeficiency. Of note for this clone: What it binds is not known. Coverage ceases 3 residues before the CDR3 finishes, and the germline J gene fills in the end.

Losses at the gene ends were 3 bases for V and 7 bases for J; bases not matched to a gene: 1. The germline V gene has CDR1 LNHDA and CDR2 SQIVND (reference sequence). The CDR3 loop spans 14 amino acids. The repertoire was sequenced with immunoSEQ multiplex PCR; TCRdb's copy has only in-frame clones and lacks some. The sample was found to contain about 26,000 clones, and every one recurs. Regarding the study as a whole: Common variable immunodeficiency TCR beta sequences reportedly had fewer deletions and N-nucleotide insertions.

The chain joins TRBV19 to TRBJ2-1; 12 nucleotides match TRBD2. What was sequenced was peripheral blood mononuclear cells. The origin of this receptor is a human donor with common variable immunodeficiency. CDR3 region: CASSITSGRNEQFF. The sequenced part of the CDR3 DNA is TGTGCCAGTAGTATTACTAGCGGGAGGAATGAG.